The source of this T cell receptor (beta chain) is a study of regulatory T cells in long-lasting Graves disease. Arm-PCR of CDR3 regions and iRepertoire HTBI primers were the basis on which TCR beta libraries were built. TCRdb re-called the multiplex PCR reads through MiXCR, storing one row per CDR3 protein. The sample holds about 540,000 distinct CDR3 sequences, approximately 13% seen once. The CDR3 covers 12 residues. The germline CDR1 and CDR2 sequences are SGHDN and FVKESK. V shed 1 base and J shed 11 bases, with 9 bases lying between them. This clonotype appeared a few times. Time point here: newly diagnosed GD, antithyroid drugs for less than 3 months. Researchers made the TCR library from RNA that was extracted from PBMCs. This same sample was also taken into another study, of T cells in Graves' hyperthyroidism and ophthalmopathy.

This receptor was taken from a man between 25 and 39 years old with Graves disease. The source material was peripheral blood mononuclear cells (PBMCs), sampled at new diagnosis, from a patient treated with antithyroid drugs. The genes are TRBV14 and TRBJ2-1, with D uncertain. CDR3: CASSQVGDQQFF. CDR3 bases: TGTGCCAGCAGCCAAGTGGGCGACCAGCAGTTCTTC.